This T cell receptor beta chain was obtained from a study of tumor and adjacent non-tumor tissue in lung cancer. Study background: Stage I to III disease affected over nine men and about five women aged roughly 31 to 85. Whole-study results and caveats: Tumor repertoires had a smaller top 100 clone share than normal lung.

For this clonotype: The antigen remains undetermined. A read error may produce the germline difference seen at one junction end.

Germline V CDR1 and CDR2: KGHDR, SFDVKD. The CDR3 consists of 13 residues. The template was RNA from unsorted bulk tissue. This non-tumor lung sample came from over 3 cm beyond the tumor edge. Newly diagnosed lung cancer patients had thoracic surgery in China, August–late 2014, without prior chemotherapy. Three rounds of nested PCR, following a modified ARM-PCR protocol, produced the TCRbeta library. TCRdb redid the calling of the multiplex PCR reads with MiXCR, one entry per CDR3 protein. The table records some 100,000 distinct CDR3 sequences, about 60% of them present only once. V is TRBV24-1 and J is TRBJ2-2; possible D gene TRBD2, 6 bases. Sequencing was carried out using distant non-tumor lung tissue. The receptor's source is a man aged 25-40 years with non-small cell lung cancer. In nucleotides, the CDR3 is TGTGCCACCAGGGATTGGCGGGGTCGGGAGCTGTTTTTT. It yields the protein CATRDWRGRELFF.